The 28 T cell receptor beta chains below come from one sample, sequenced in a study of early T cells in non-severe SARS-CoV-2 infection. TCRdb reprocessed the 5' RACE reads via MiXCR and lists one record per CDR3 protein. The data contain roughly 70,000 distinct CDR3 sequences, around 20% of them singletons. Source: whole blood, taken at baseline. The source of these receptors is an adult who was a healthcare worker with PCR-confirmed SARS-CoV-2 infection or an uninfected control (not recorded which).

The chain is built from TRBV7-9 and TRBJ2-7; D gene ambiguous. CDR1 and CDR2 (germline): SEHNR, FQNEAQ (reference sequence). V gave up 6 bases and J gave up 2 bases, with 17 bases separating them. The CDR3 has 15 residues. The CDR3 sequence is CASSLHTTSTYEQYF. CDR3 DNA sequence: TGTGCCAGCAGTCTTCATACAACAAGCACCTACGAGCAGTACTTC.

A few counts support this clonotype. The genes are TRBV2 and TRBJ2-5, with a tentative D call TRBD2 (5 bases). CDR3 length: 12 residues. Germline CDR1 is SNHLY and CDR2 is FYNNEI. V lost 5 bases, J lost 6 bases, and 10 bases lay in between. This chain's CDR3 is CASSLARKTQYF. In DNA form, the CDR3 reads TGTGCCAGCAGTTTAGCGAGAAAGACCCAGTACTTC.

At least ten counts were recorded for this clonotype. V and J are TRBV20-1 and TRBJ2-7; weak D call: TRBD2 (7 bases). Trimming left V 6 bases short and J 4 bases short, with 16 bases between. The length of the CDR3 is 13 residues. Germline values: CDR1 DFQATT, CDR2 SNEGSKA (reference sequence). The CDR3 region is CSAPPGGLYEQYF. CDR3 sequence (DNA): TGCAGTGCCCCCCCCGGGGGGCTATACGAGCAGTACTTC.

CDR3 bases: TGCAGCGTTGAAGGCCGGGACACGATTTACAATGAGCAGTTCTTC. Its translation is CSVEGRDTIYNEQFF. The rearrangement links TRBV29-1 to TRBJ2-1, with D perhaps TRBD1 (6 bases). Per the germline V gene, CDR1 is SQVTM and CDR2 is ANQGSEA. The CDR3 is made up of 15 amino acids. V lost 1 base, J lost 4 bases, and 14 bases lay in between.

The gene calls are TRBV20-1 and TRBJ2-3, with 9 nucleotides matching TRBD2. Trimming removed 5 bases from V and 0 bases from J; junction bases left unmatched: 6. Germline values: CDR1 DFQATT, CDR2 SNEGSKA (reference sequence). The CDR3 covers 15 residues. Written as DNA, the CDR3 is TGCAGTGCTCTTAGCGGGGGAACTAGCACAGATACGCAGTATTTT. Protein product: CSALSGGTSTDTQYF.

V gene TRBV25-1 combines with J gene TRBJ2-2; tentative D call: TRBD2 (6 bases). The germline V and J ends were trimmed by 4 bases and 2 bases, with 20 bases remaining between them. The CDR3 spans 18 residues. Germline V gene sequence: CDR1 MGHDK, CDR2 SYGVNS. The DNA of the CDR3 is TGTGCCAGCAGTGTCTTACCGGGAGATCCCCCTAACACCGGGGAGCTGTTTTTT. This gives the protein CASSVLPGDPPNTGELFF.

This clonotype was found a few times. This rearrangement joins TRBV28 to TRBJ1-6; no firm D call. The CDR3 is 11 amino acids. The V and J ends lost 8 bases and 6 bases respectively, with 5 bases between them. CDR1 and CDR2 from the germline V gene are MDHEN and SYDVKM. CDR3 in DNA: TGTGCCAGCGCCAGTAATTCACCCCTCCACTTT. This translates into CASASNSPLHF.

The CDR3 sequence is CASSQDQGGEKLFF. Here the CDR3 DNA reads TGTGCCAGCAGCCAAGACCAGGGTGGTGAAAAACTGTTTTTT. V usage is TRBV4-2 and J usage is TRBJ1-4, with D possibly TRBD1 on 5 matching bases. The CDR3 has 14 amino acids. Germline-derived CDR1 and CDR2 are LGHNA and YNFKEQ. V shed 0 bases and J shed 7 bases, with 9 bases lying between them.

The chain combines TRBV19 with TRBJ1-1, with 8 bases identical to TRBD1. V lost 10 bases and J lost 1; bases outside the gene matches: 8. The CDR3 covers 14 residues. Germline CDR1 LNHDA, CDR2 SQIVND (reference sequence). Here the CDR3 reads CATSRTGQNTEAFF. The DNA for the CDR3 is TGTGCCACCAGCAGGACAGGGCAGAACACTGAAGCTTTCTTT.

The sample holds a few counts of this clonotype. The chain has TRBV28 and TRBJ1-3; 7 nucleotides align to TRBD1. Germline V lookup: CDR1 MDHEN, CDR2 SYDVKM. CDR3 length equals 16 residues. With V trimmed by 4 bases and J by 1 base, 7 bases remained unmatched. The CDR3 DNA reads TGTGCCAGCAGTTCCACAGGGGAAGGGTCTGGAAACACCATATATTTT. Protein sequence: CASSSTGEGSGNTIYF.

The chain is built from TRBV11-2 and TRBJ1-2; 7 nucleotides agree with TRBD1. The CDR3 loop spans 15 amino acids. Germline V gene sequence: CDR1 SGHAT, CDR2 FQNNGV. V trimming: 5 bases; J trimming: 8 bases; junction bases outside the gene matches: 14. The CDR3 region is CASSRTNRRGQGYTF. The CDR3 DNA reads TGTGCCAGCAGCCGCACCAATCGGAGGGGGCAAGGCTACACCTTC. The full variable domain, its missing parts supplied by reference TRBV11-2 and TRBJ1-2, is EAGVAQSPRYKIIEKRQSVAFWCNPISGHATLYWYQQILGQGPKLLIQFQNNGVVDDSQLPKDRFSAERLKGVDSTLKIQPAKLEDSAVYLCASSRTNRRGQGYTFGSGTRLTVV.

This clonotype was detected only a few times. V is TRBV7-8 and J is TRBJ1-2, with D perhaps TRBD1 (6 bases). The CDR3 extends over 13 amino acids. The germline V gene encodes CDR1 SGHVS and CDR2 FQNEAQ. Trimming removed 1 base at V and 8 bases at J, with 11 bases between. This CDR3 reads CASSLDRVEGYTF. The CDR3, as DNA: TGTGCCAGCAGCTTAGACAGGGTGGAGGGCTACACCTTC. The full variable domain, its missing parts supplied by reference TRBV7-8 and TRBJ1-2, is GAGVSQSPRYKVAKRGQDVALRCDPISGHVSLFWYQQALGQGPEFLTYFQNEAQLDKSGLPSDRFFAERPEGSVSTLKIQRTQQEDSAVYLCASSLDRVEGYTFGSGTRLTVV.

This clonotype came up a few times. The chain carries TRBV10-3 and TRBJ2-7; 7 nucleotides match TRBD2. Trimming took 10 bases from V and 2 from J; bases not matched to a gene: 5. The germline gives CDR1 ENHRY, CDR2 SYGVKD. CDR3 length equals 12 residues. The CDR3 DNA follows: TGTGCCAGCGGAGCGGGACCCTACGAGCAGTACTTC. Translated: CASGAGPYEQYF.

This clonotype turned up a few times. This chain joins TRBV29-1 and TRBJ2-1; 11 bases match TRBD2. The CDR3 is made up of 12 amino acids. The germline gives CDR1 SQVTM, CDR2 ANQGSEA. The junction had 3 bases not matched to a gene; V was cut back by 5 bases and J by 9 bases. The CDR3 DNA reads TGCAGCGTTCCTACTAGCGGGGGTGAGCAGTTCTTC. Translation gives CSVPTSGGEQFF.

In its sample, this clonotype was seen a few times. The rearrangement links TRBV11-2 to TRBJ2-1; D ambiguous. Germline assignment: CDR1 SGHAT and CDR2 FQNNGV. V lost 7 bases and J 13 bases, leaving 17 bases between the germline ends. CDR3 length: 12 residues. The CDR3: CASKRTGAYQFF. The CDR3 region has the DNA TGTGCCAGCAAACGAACCGGTGCTTATCAGTTCTTC.

This clonotype was counted ten times or more. This sequence joins TRBV5-8 and TRBJ1-6; D not resolved. V was trimmed by 4 bases and J by 9 bases, leaving 17 bases between them. CDR1 is SGHTS and CDR2 is YDEGEE in the germline V gene. The CDR3 extends over 15 amino acids. The CDR3 coding sequence is TGTGCCAGCAGCATGCCAGAGAGGGCACTTTCACCCCTCCACTTT. This gives the protein CASSMPERALSPLHF.

This clonotype has a count of ten or more. DNA of the CDR3: TGTGCCAGCAGCCGAAGTTCGGAGGGATCCACTGAAGCTTTCTTT. Its protein is CASSRSSEGSTEAFF. The rearrangement links TRBV4-2 to TRBJ1-1; D ambiguous. This CDR3 is built from 15 residues. Per germline, CDR1 LGHNA and CDR2 YNFKEQ. Trimming cost V 4 bases and J 4 bases, with 16 bases left between them.

The rearrangement links TRBV27 to TRBJ2-2, with D uncertain. This CDR3 comprises 15 residues. Germline assignment: CDR1 MNHEY and CDR2 SMNVEV (reference sequence). V was trimmed by 2 bases and J by 1 base, leaving 8 bases between them. CDR3 sequence reads: CASSLIWGNTGELFF. Written as DNA, the CDR3 is TGTGCCAGCAGTTTAATCTGGGGGAACACCGGGGAGCTGTTTTTT.

The rearrangement joins TRBV6-1 to TRBJ1-4, with 9 nucleotides matching TRBD1. This CDR3 contains 14 residues. Germline loops: CDR1 MNHNS, CDR2 SASEGT. The V and J ends lost 3 bases and 10 bases, in that order; junction bases with no gene match: 6. The CDR3 reads CASSEDRGVGKLFF. Written as DNA, the CDR3 is TGTGCCAGCAGTGAGGACAGGGGTGTCGGAAAACTGTTTTTT.

V usage is TRBV6-4 and J usage is TRBJ1-1; D is possibly TRBD1 (5 bases). CDR3 length: 16 amino acids. Germline CDR1 and CDR2: MRHNA and SNTAGT. V was clipped by 3 bases and J by 2 bases, with 16 bases between them. In DNA, the CDR3 is TGTGCCAGCAGTGAGCAGGGCCCCGGGGATAACACTGAAGCTTTCTTT. Protein product: CASSEQGPGDNTEAFF.

V gene TRBV30 combines with J gene TRBJ2-3, with TRBD2 matching over 11 bases. Germline V gene data show CDR1 as GTSNPN and CDR2 as SVGIG (reference sequence). The CDR3 covers 17 residues. The J segment lost 1 base and the V segment lost 2 bases, leaving 8 bases of the junction unmatched. The CDR3 DNA is TGTGCCTGGAGTCGGGCTAGCGGGGGGTTAGGCACAGATACGCAGTATTTT. As protein: CAWSRASGGLGTDTQYF.

This clonotype was found a few times. The rearrangement uses TRBV29-1 and TRBJ2-7; D remains unclear. V lost 5 bases to trimming and J lost 2 bases, with 13 bases between them. Germline CDR1 and CDR2: SQVTM and ANQGSEA. CDR3 length: 13 amino acids. CDR3 sequence reads: CSVLDTEAYEQYF. The CDR3 DNA follows: TGCAGCGTTTTAGACACCGAGGCCTACGAGCAGTACTTC.

This clonotype appeared many times. This chain links TRBV4-1 with TRBJ2-7; tentatively, D is TRBD2 (6 bases). The V and J ends lost 0 bases and 8 bases respectively, with 23 bases between them. Germline CDR1 reads MGHRA; CDR2 reads YSYEKL. The CDR3 has 17 amino acids. CDR3 sequence (DNA): TGCGCCAGCAGCCAAGAACGACCGGGACTCTCACCTCCCAAGCAGTACTTC. It translates to CASSQERPGLSPPKQYF.

This clonotype has just a few counts. The V and J genes are TRBV10-3 and TRBJ2-5; D remains unclear. The V end lost 0 bases, the J end lost 3 bases, and 8 bases lay between the germline ends. The CDR3 covers 14 residues. Germline CDR1 and CDR2: ENHRY and SYGVKD. CDR3 amino acids: CAISESGNEETQYF. The CDR3, as DNA: TGTGCCATCAGTGAGTCTGGCAACGAAGAGACCCAGTACTTC.

The chain uses TRBV2 and TRBJ1-5, with D unclear. The CDR3 runs 13 residues. Germline assignment: CDR1 SNHLY and CDR2 FYNNEI. Trimming removed 3 bases from V and 1 base from J, with 4 bases in between. The CDR3 nucleotides are TGTGCCAGCAGTGATCAGAGCAATCAGCCCCAGCATTTT. Residues: CASSDQSNQPQHF.

This clonotype was seen only a few times. The V call is TRBV11-2, the J call TRBJ2-1; D gene ambiguous. CDR3 length equals 13 residues. V was pared by 5 bases and J by 6 bases, with 11 bases between. The germline gives CDR1 SGHAT, CDR2 FQNNGV. The CDR3 coding sequence is TGTGCCAGCAGCGACGGGCGCCTCAATGAGCAGTTCTTC. This encodes CASSDGRLNEQFF.

The chain carries TRBV7-9 and TRBJ1-3; D uncertain. In germline, CDR1 is SEHNR, CDR2 FQNEAQ (reference sequence). This CDR3 contains 12 residues. Between the trimmed V and J ends, which lost 9 bases and 2 bases, there was a span of 8 bases. The CDR3 bases are TGTGCCAGTAGCAATGCTGGAAACACCATATATTTT. Amino acids: CASSNAGNTIYF.

This clonotype has only a few counts. The CDR3 protein is CASVEGARGPYGYTF. The CDR3 DNA reads as TGTGCCAGCGTGGAGGGGGCCAGGGGGCCCTATGGCTACACCTTC. J is TRBJ1-2 and V is TRBV6-2 or TRBV6-3; 8 nucleotides agree with TRBD1. Looked up from germline, CDR1 is MNHEY and CDR2 is SVGEGT. The CDR3 runs 15 residues. Trimming at V came to 8 bases and at J to 4 bases, leaving 12 bases not matched to a gene.